Listed below are T cell receptor beta chains from one sample, sequenced in a study of T cells in Graves' hyperthyroidism and ophthalmopathy. TCRdb analysed the multiplex PCR reads with MiXCR anew, one entry per CDR3 protein. This table holds a few hundred thousand distinct CDR3 sequences, roughly 14% found once. Sequenced sample: blood. The receptors originated from a woman in her thirties with Graves' hyperthyroidism. The conserved cysteine and the conserved F or W are not part of the CDR3 here. Each record gives: clone size, J gene, V gene, D gene, CDR3 protein. A D gene is named only where the DNA matches it firmly. Part of the rows lack a size; the others show once, few, many or a class for expanded clones.

abundance: many; j_gene: TRBJ2-7; v_gene: TRBV27; d_gene: .; CDR3aa: ASSTTGEYEQY
abundance: many; j_gene: TRBJ2-7; v_gene: TRBV6-5; d_gene: .; CDR3aa: ASSYSFEDEYEQY
abundance: .; j_gene: TRBJ2-1; v_gene: TRBV10-3; d_gene: TRBD2; CDR3aa: AIRGLAGSDSPHNEQF
abundance: .; j_gene: TRBJ2-3; v_gene: TRBV12-3/TRBV12-4; d_gene: TRBD2; CDR3aa: ASSQPSGNTDTQY
abundance: .; j_gene: TRBJ2-5; v_gene: TRBV20-1; d_gene: .; CDR3aa: SGIGSQETQY
abundance: many; j_gene: TRBJ2-2; v_gene: TRBV6-5; d_gene: .; CDR3aa: ASSYWEGKMVLGNTGELF
abundance: many; j_gene: TRBJ2-3; v_gene: TRBV5-1; d_gene: TRBD2; CDR3aa: ASSSLTSGTDTQY
abundance: many; j_gene: TRBJ2-7; v_gene: TRBV7-9; d_gene: .; CDR3aa: ASSPSLIEQY
abundance: .; j_gene: TRBJ2-2; v_gene: TRBV7-9; d_gene: .; CDR3aa: ASSLQGTGELL
abundance: .; j_gene: TRBJ2-5; v_gene: TRBV6-1; d_gene: .; CDR3aa: ASSRDGGRDMY
abundance: many; j_gene: TRBJ2-7; v_gene: TRBV15; d_gene: .; CDR3aa: ATSRDQSGGEQY
abundance: .; j_gene: TRBJ2-7; v_gene: TRBV7-2; d_gene: .; CDR3aa: ASSRPGRSGYEQH
abundance: many; j_gene: TRBJ1-2; v_gene: TRBV29-1; d_gene: .; CDR3aa: SVLRAGAVSYT
abundance: many; j_gene: TRBJ2-7; v_gene: TRBV6-5; d_gene: TRBD2; CDR3aa: ASSSPVLTSGGSYEQY
abundance: many; j_gene: TRBJ2-7; v_gene: TRBV4-1; d_gene: TRBD2; CDR3aa: ASSSRVGGGEGEQY
abundance: .; j_gene: TRBJ1-2; v_gene: TRBV14; d_gene: .; CDR3aa: ASSQAYWGYGYT
abundance: .; j_gene: TRBJ1-6; v_gene: TRBV3-1; d_gene: TRBD1; CDR3aa: ASSLWDSGNSPLH
abundance: many; j_gene: TRBJ2-1; v_gene: TRBV6-2/TRBV6-3; d_gene: TRBD2; CDR3aa: ASSPALAGYNEQF
abundance: many; j_gene: TRBJ2-1; v_gene: TRBV5-1; d_gene: TRBD1; CDR3aa: ASSLFTGGLDNEQF
abundance: few; j_gene: TRBJ2-3; v_gene: TRBV6-1; d_gene: .; CDR3aa: ASTRQYTDTQY